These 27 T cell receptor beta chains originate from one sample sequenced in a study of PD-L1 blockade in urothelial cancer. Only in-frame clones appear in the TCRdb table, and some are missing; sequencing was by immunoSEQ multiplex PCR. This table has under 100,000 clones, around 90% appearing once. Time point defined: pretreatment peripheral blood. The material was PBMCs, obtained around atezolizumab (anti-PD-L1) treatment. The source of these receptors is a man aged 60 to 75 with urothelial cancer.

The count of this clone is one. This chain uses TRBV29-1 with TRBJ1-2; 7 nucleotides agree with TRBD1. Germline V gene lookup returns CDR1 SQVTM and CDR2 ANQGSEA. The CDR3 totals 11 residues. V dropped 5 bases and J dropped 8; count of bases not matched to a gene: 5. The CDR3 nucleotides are TGCAGCGTTCACAGGGGCGAAGGCTACACCTTC. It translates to CSVHRGEGYTF. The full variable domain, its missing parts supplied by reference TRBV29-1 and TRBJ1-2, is SAVISQKPSRDICQRGTSLTIQCQVDSQVTMMFWYRQQPGQSLTLIATANQGSEATYESGFVIDKFPISRPNLTFSTLTVSNMSPEDSSIYLCSVHRGEGYTFGSGTRLTVV.

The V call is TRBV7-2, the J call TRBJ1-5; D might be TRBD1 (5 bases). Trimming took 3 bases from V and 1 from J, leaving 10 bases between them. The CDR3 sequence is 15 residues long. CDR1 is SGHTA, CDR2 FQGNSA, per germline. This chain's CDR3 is CASSLSQGSNQPQHF. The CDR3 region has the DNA TGTGCCAGCAGCTTGTCTCAGGGCAGCAATCAGCCCCAGCATTTT.

The CDR3 coding sequence is TGCGCCAGCAGCCTTAGCTCGGGGCAGGGGACCTATGGCTACACCTTC. It translates to CASSLSSGQGTYGYTF. The chain joins TRBV4-3 to TRBJ1-2; TRBD1 might be the D (6 bases). Per germline, CDR1 LGHNA and CDR2 YSLEER. The V end was cut by 4 bases, the J end by 4 bases, with 19 bases between. CDR3 size: 16 residues.

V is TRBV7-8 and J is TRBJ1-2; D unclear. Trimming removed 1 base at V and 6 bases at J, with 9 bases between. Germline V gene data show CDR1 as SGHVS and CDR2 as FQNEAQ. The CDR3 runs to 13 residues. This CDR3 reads CASSLGQKNGYTF. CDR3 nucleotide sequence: TGTGCCAGCAGCTTAGGGCAGAAGAATGGCTACACCTTC.

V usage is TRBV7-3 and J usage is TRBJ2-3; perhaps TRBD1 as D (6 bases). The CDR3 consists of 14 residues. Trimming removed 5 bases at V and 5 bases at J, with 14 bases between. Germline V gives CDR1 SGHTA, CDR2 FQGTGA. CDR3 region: CASSPLARGDTQYF. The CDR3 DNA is TGTGCCAGCAGCCCGCTCGCCAGGGGAGATACGCAGTATTTT.

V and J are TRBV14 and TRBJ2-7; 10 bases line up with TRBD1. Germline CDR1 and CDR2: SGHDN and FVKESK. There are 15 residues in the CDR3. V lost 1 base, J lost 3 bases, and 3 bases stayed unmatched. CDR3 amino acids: CASSQGDRGFYEQYF. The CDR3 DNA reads TGTGCCAGCAGCCAAGGGGACAGGGGCTTCTACGAGCAGTACTTC.

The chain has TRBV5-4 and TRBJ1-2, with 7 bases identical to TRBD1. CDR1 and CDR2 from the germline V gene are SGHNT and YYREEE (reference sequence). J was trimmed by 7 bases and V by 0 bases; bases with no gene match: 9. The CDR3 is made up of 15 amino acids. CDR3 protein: CASSLGQGKIAGYTF. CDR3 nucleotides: TGTGCCAGCAGCTTGGGACAGGGAAAAATCGCTGGCTACACCTTC. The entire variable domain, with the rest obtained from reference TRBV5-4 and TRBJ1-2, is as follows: ETGVTQSPTHLIKTRGQQVTLRCSSQSGHNTVSWYQQALGQGPQFIFQYYREEENGRGNFPPRFSGLQFPNYSSELNVNALELDDSALYLCASSLGQGKIAGYTFGSGTRLTVV.

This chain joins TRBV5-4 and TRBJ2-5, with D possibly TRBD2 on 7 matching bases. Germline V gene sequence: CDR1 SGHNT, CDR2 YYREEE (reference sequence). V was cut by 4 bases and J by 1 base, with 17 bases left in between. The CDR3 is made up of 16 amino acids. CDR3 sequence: CASSADKGGTQETQYF. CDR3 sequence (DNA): TGTGCCAGCAGCGCCGATAAGGGGGGGACCCAAGAGACCCAGTACTTC. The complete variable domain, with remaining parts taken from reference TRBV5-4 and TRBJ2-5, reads ETGVTQSPTHLIKTRGQQVTLRCSSQSGHNTVSWYQQALGQGPQFIFQYYREEENGRGNFPPRFSGLQFPNYSSELNVNALELDDSALYLCASSADKGGTQETQYFGPGTRLLVL.

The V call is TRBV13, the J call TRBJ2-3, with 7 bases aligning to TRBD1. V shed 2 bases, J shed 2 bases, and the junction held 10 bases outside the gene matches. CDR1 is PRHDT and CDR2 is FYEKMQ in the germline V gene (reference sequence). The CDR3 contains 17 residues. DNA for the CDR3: TGTGCCAGCAGCTTATACCGGGACAGAGGCTACACAGATACGCAGTATTTT. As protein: CASSLYRDRGYTDTQYF.

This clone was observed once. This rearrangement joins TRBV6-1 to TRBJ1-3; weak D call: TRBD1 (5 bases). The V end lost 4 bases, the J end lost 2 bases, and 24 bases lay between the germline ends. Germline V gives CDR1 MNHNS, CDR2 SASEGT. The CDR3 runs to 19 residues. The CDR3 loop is CASSVRGGNSPLPGNTIYF. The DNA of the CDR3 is TGTGCCAGCAGTGTGAGGGGAGGAAACAGCCCACTACCTGGAAACACCATATATTTT.

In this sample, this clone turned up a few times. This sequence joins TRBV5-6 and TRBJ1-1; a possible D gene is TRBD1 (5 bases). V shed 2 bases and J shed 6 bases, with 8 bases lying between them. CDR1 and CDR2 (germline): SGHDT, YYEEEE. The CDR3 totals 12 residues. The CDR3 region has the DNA TGTGCCAGCAGCTTCGACAGCTCTGAAGCTTTCTTT. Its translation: CASSFDSSEAFF.

This CDR3 is CAISLASGTDTQYF. The CDR3 DNA sequence: TGTGCCATCTCCTTAGCATCTGGCACAGATACGCAGTATTTT. J is TRBJ2-3 and V is TRBV10-3; D unresolved. Germline CDR1 ENHRY, CDR2 SYGVKD. Between the trimmed V and J ends, which lost 8 bases and 1 base, there was a span of 13 bases. The CDR3 has 14 residues.

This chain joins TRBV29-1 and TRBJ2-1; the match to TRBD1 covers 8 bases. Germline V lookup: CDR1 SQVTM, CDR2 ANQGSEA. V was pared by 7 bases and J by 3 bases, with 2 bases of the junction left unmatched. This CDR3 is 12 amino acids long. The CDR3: CSDDRGYNEQFF. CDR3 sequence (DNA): TGCAGCGACGACAGGGGCTACAATGAGCAGTTCTTC.

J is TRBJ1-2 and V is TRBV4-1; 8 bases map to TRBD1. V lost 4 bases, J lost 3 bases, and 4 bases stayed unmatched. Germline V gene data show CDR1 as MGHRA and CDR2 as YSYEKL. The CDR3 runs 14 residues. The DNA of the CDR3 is TGCGCCAGCAGCCCCGGACAGGGCTACTATGGCTACACCTTC. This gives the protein CASSPGQGYYGYTF.

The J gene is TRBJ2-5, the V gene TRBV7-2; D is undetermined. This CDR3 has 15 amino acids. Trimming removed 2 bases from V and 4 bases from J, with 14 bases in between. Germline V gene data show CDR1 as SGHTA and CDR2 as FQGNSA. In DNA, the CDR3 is TGTGCCAGCAGCTTACCGGGTCAAAACTTAGAGACCCAGTACTTC. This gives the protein CASSLPGQNLETQYF.

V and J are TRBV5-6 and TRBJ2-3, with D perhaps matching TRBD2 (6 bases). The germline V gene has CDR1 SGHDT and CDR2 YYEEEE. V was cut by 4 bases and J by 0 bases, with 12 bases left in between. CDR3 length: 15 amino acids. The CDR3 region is CASSASGLSTDTQYF. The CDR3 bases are TGTGCCAGCAGCGCCAGCGGGTTAAGCACAGATACGCAGTATTTT.

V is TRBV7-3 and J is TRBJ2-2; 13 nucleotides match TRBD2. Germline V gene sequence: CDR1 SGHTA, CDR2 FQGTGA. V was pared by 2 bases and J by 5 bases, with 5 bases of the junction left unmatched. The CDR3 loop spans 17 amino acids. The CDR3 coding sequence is TGTGCCAGCAGCTTAGGCCCACTAGCGGGAGGGACCGGGGAGCTGTTTTTT. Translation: CASSLGPLAGGTGELFF.

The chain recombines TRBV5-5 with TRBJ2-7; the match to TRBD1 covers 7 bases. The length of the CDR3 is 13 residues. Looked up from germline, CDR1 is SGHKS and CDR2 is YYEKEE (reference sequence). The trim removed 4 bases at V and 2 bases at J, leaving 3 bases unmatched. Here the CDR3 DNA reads TGTGCCAGCAGCGTCGGGACAGCCTACGAGCAGTACTTC. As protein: CASSVGTAYEQYF.

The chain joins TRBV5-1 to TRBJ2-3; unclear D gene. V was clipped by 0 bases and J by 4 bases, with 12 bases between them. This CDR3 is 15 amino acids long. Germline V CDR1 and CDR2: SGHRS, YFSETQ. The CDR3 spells CASSLGVQEPDTQYF. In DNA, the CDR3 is TGCGCCAGCAGCTTGGGGGTCCAGGAACCAGATACGCAGTATTTT.

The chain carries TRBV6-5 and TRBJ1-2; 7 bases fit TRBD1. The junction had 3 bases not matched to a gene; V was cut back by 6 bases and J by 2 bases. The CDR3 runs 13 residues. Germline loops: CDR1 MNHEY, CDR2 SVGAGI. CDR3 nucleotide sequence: TGTGCCAGCAGGACAGGGAGAAACTATGGCTACACCTTC. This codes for CASRTGRNYGYTF.

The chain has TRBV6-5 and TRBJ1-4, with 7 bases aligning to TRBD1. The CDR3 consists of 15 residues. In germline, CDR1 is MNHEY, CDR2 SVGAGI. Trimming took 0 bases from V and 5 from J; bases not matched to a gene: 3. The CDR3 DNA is TGTGCCAGCAGTTACTCGGGACAGTGGAATGAAAAACTGTTTTTT. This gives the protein CASSYSGQWNEKLFF.

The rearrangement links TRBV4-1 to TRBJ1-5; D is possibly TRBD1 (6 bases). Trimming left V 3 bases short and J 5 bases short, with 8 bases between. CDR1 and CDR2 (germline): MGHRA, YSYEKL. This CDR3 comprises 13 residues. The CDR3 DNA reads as TGCGCCAGCAGCCAGGGGACATATCAGCCCCAGCATTTT. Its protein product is CASSQGTYQPQHF.

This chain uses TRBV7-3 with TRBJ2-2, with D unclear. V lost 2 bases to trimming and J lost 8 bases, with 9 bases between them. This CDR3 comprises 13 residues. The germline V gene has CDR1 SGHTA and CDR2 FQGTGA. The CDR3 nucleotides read TGTGCCAGCAGCTTAGGTGTGGAGGGGGAGCTGTTTTTT. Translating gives CASSLGVEGELFF.

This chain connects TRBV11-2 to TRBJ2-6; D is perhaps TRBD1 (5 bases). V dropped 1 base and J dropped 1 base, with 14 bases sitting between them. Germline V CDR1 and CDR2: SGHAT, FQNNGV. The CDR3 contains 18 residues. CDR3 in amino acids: CASSLGWLGPSGANVLTF. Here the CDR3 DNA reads TGTGCCAGCAGCTTAGGTTGGTTGGGGCCATCTGGGGCCAACGTCCTGACTTTC.

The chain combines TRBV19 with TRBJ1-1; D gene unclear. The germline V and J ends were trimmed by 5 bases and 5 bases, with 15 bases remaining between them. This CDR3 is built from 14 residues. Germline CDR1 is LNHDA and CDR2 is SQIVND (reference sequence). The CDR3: CASSANTVRTEAFF. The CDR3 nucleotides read TGTGCCAGTAGTGCCAATACCGTCCGGACTGAAGCTTTCTTT.

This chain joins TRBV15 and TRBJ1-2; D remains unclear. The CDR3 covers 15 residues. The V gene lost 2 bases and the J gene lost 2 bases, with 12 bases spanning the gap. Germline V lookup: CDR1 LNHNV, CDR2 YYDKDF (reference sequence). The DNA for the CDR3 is TGTGCCACCAGCAGACTCCCGGGTCAAAACTATGGCTACACCTTC. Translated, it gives CATSRLPGQNYGYTF. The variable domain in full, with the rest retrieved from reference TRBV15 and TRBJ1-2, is DAMVIQNPRYQVTQFGKPVTLSCSQTLNHNVMYWYQQKSSQAPKLLFHYYDKDFNNEADTPDNFQSRRPNTSFCFLDIRSPGLGDTAMYLCATSRLPGQNYGYTFGSGTRLTVV.

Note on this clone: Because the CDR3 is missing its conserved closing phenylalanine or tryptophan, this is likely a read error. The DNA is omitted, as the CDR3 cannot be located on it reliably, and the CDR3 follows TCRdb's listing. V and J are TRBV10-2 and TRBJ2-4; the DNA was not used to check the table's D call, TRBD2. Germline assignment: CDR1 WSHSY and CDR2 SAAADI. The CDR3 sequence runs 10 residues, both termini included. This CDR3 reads CAGSGLVSII.